The 10 T cell receptor beta chains in this list originate from one sample, sequenced in a study of blood T cell repertoires in COVID-19. The assay was immunoSEQ multiplex PCR, and TCRdb's table has in-frame clones only and misses some. The data contain some 190,000 clones, 84% of them singletons. The specimen sequenced was PBMCs or T cells enriched from blood (not recorded which). Source of these receptors: a woman in her thirties who had been exposed to COVID-19.

This chain connects TRBV11-2 to TRBJ2-7, with D maybe TRBD1 (6 bases). The CDR3 runs 13 residues. Trimming took 5 bases from V and 6 from J, leaving 14 bases between them. The germline CDR1 and CDR2 sequences are SGHAT and FQNNGV. CDR3 amino acids: CASSPPPGVEQYF. CDR3 DNA: TGTGCCAGCAGCCCTCCGCCAGGGGTCGAGCAGTACTTC.

V is TRBV3-1 (or the pseudogene TRBV3-2) and J is TRBJ1-1; 9 bases map to TRBD1. Germline-derived CDR1 and CDR2 are LGHDT and YNNKEL (reference sequence). The CDR3 spans 15 residues. Trimming cost V 3 bases and J 5 bases; bases outside gene matches: 7. The CDR3 DNA reads as TGTGCCAGCAGCCAGGGACAGGGAATTGGGACTGAAGCTTTCTTT. This encodes CASSQGQGIGTEAFF.

The genes are TRBV14 and TRBJ2-7, with D possibly matching TRBD2 (7 bases). V lost 6 bases and J lost 2, with 17 bases in between. Looked up from germline, CDR1 is SGHDN and CDR2 is FVKESK. The CDR3 sequence is 15 residues long. In nucleotides, the CDR3 is TGTGCCAGCAGTCATAGGGGGGGGGACCCCTACGAGCAGTACTTC. Translation gives CASSHRGGDPYEQYF. The full variable domain, with the rest looked up from reference TRBV14 and TRBJ2-7, is EAGVTQFPSHSVIEKGQTVTLRCDPISGHDNLYWYRRVMGKEIKFLLHFVKESKQDESGMPNNRFLAERTGGTYSTLKVQPAELEDSGVYFCASSHRGGDPYEQYFGPGTRLTVT.

This clone was seen a single time. This chain connects TRBV7-2 to TRBJ1-5, with D uncertain. Germline-derived CDR1 and CDR2 are SGHTA and FQGNSA. Trimming removed 5 bases from V and 6 bases from J, with 8 bases in between. The length of the CDR3 is 12 residues. The CDR3 DNA follows: TGTGCCAGCAGCGCTAATGGTCAGCCCCAGCATTTT. It translates to CASSANGQPQHF.

V and J are TRBV18 and TRBJ2-1, with 8 bases aligning to TRBD1. Trimming cost V 6 bases and J 5 bases; bases outside gene matches: 6. The germline V gene has CDR1 KGHSH and CDR2 LQKENI. The CDR3 has 14 amino acids. CDR3 in DNA: TGTGCCAGCTCCCGCCGGGACAGGAACAATGAGCAGTTCTTC. Translation: CASSRRDRNNEQFF. Full variable domain (remainder filled in from reference TRBV18 and TRBJ2-1): NAGVMQNPRHLVRRRGQEARLRCSPMKGHSHVYWYRQLPEEGLKFMVYLQKENIIDESGMPKERFSAEFPKEGPSILRIQQVVRGDSAAYFCASSRRDRNNEQFFGPGTRLTVL.

V gene TRBV27 combines with J gene TRBJ2-5; 7 bases map to TRBD1. The V gene's germline CDR1 is MNHEY and CDR2 SMNVEV (reference sequence). The CDR3 runs to 15 residues. Unmatched junction bases numbered 11, after V lost 5 bases and J lost 5 bases. The CDR3 bases are TGTGCCAGCAGTACTTACAGGGGCACGGCGGAGACCCAGTACTTC. Its translation: CASSTYRGTAETQYF.

The CDR3 loop reads CASSVRQASSGNTIYF. The CDR3 DNA reads as TGTGCCAGCAGCGTCCGACAGGCCAGCTCTGGAAACACCATATATTTT. The gene calls are TRBV5-6 and TRBJ1-3; a possible D gene is TRBD1 (6 bases). Germline CDR1 SGHDT, CDR2 YYEEEE. CDR3 size: 16 residues. V lost 4 bases and J lost 0, with 14 bases in between.

V is TRBV25-1 and J is TRBJ1-2, with D tentatively TRBD1 (5 bases). V dropped 4 bases and J dropped 4 bases, with 13 bases sitting between them. This CDR3 has 14 residues. Germline V gene lookup returns CDR1 MGHDK and CDR2 SYGVNS. The CDR3 nucleotides are TGTGCCAGCAGTGTAGCGGGACGGCCCTATGGCTACACCTTC. Its translation is CASSVAGRPYGYTF.

J is TRBJ1-6 and V is TRBV9, with D maybe TRBD1 (5 bases). CDR1 and CDR2 from the germline V gene are SGDLS and YYNGEE. The CDR3 has 14 residues. The V and J ends lost 0 bases and 11 bases respectively, with 12 bases between them. The CDR3 coding sequence is TGTGCCAGCAGCGTAGCAGGGTCTACCGCACCCCTCCACTTT. Protein product: CASSVAGSTAPLHF.

The V call is TRBV19, the J call TRBJ1-4; 12 bases match TRBD1. V shed 4 bases, J shed 8 bases, and the junction held 5 bases outside the gene matches. Germline CDR1 is LNHDA and CDR2 is SQIVND (reference sequence). The CDR3 extends over 15 amino acids. CDR3 sequence: CASSTGTGGQEKLFF. In DNA form, the CDR3 reads TGTGCCAGTAGTACAGGGACAGGGGGCCAAGAAAAACTGTTTTTT.